This T cell receptor (beta chain) was profiled in a study of cytomegalovirus exposure and HLA in healthy donors. A multiplex PCR was run with 60 Vbeta primers and 13 Jbeta primers. The data were produced by immunoSEQ multiplex PCR, yet TCRdb's version contains in-frame clones alone and is incomplete. The data hold about 270,000 clones, with roughly two thirds observed a single time. Regarding this clone: Its specificity is not known.

Notes on the study in general: In a later analysis, productive TCRs from donors in an Asian-associated ancestry cluster reportedly carried fewer N-insertions than the cohort mean. In a later analysis, TCR beta V- and J-gene trimming was associated with a missense DCLRE1C variant. Most TCR beta V segments were productive about 90% or about 30% of the time in an earlier analysis. Association with HLA alleles at 0.05 false discovery rate was found for 16,951 TCR beta sequences in a later analysis.

The CDR3 runs 16 residues. V was pared by 4 bases and J by 6 bases, with 11 bases of the junction left unmatched. Germline assignment: CDR1 SGHTS and CDR2 YDEGEE. The V and J genes are TRBV5-8 and TRBJ2-2, with 8 bases matching TRBD2. The clonotype comes from a female donor in good health and CMV-seronegative. The sample comprised PBMCs. CDR3 coding DNA: TGTGCCAGCAGCCCGGGGGGGACTAGTCGATCCGGGGAGCTGTTTTTT. Translated: CASSPGGTSRSGELFF.